Presented here are 23 T cell receptor beta chains from one specimen sequenced in a study of T-cell memory formation after mild COVID-19. Via MiXCR, TCRdb re-called the 5' RACE reads, giving one row per CDR3 protein. The sample includes approximately 180,000 distinct CDR3 sequences, 16% of them seen just once. Source material: PBMCs or a T cell subset sorted from them (not recorded which). These receptors came from an adult woman who had mild COVID-19 (a few samples of this study predate the infection). Cell type and time point are not known.

The chain has TRBV12-3 or TRBV12-4 and TRBJ1-1; D not resolved. The CDR3 sequence is 11 residues long. Deletions cut 6 bases from V and 10 bases from J, with 12 bases between. CDR3 loop: CASRSTRRAFF. CDR3 bases: TGTGCCAGCAGGTCGACAAGGAGAGCTTTCTTT.

This clonotype appeared a few times. The chain recombines TRBV5-5 with TRBJ2-4; the match to TRBD1 covers 7 bases. V was clipped by 4 bases and J by 0 bases; unmatched bases: 7. The CDR3 is 16 amino acids. Germline-derived CDR1 and CDR2 are SGHKS and YYEKEE (reference sequence). CDR3 DNA sequence: TGTGCCAGCAGCAGGACAGGATCTTTAGCCAAAAACATTCAGTACTTC. This sequence encodes CASSRTGSLAKNIQYF.

CDR3 region: CASTGLAPYNEQFF. The CDR3 nucleotides read TGTGCCAGCACCGGACTAGCCCCTTACAATGAGCAGTTCTTC. The V gene is TRBV28, the J gene TRBJ2-1; 8 nucleotides align to TRBD2. The CDR3 has 14 amino acids. V lost 7 bases to trimming and J lost 4 bases; unmatched junction nucleotides: 6. Germline values: CDR1 MDHEN, CDR2 SYDVKM.

This clonotype was detected a few times. The CDR3 region is CASRREAKNIQYF. CDR3 sequence (DNA): TGTGCCAGCAGGAGGGAAGCCAAAAACATTCAGTACTTC. The chain has TRBV6-5 and TRBJ2-4, with D possibly being TRBD2 (5 bases). CDR3 size: 13 residues. The germline gives CDR1 MNHEY, CDR2 SVGAGI. Deletions cut 6 bases from V and 0 bases from J, with 6 bases between.

This clonotype has a handful of counts. V and J are TRBV12-3 or TRBV12-4 and TRBJ2-3; TRBD1 matches at 9 bases. The ends lost 6 bases at V and 7 bases at J; junction bases unmatched: 11. There are 15 residues in the CDR3. The CDR3 nucleotides are TGTGCCAGCAGCTCCACCGGGACAGGGCTTCATACGCAGTATTTT. It specifies CASSSTGTGLHTQYF.

J is TRBJ2-5 and V is TRBV12-3 or TRBV12-4; no clear D. Between the trimmed V and J ends, which lost 6 bases and 1 base, there was a span of 15 bases. CDR3 length: 15 amino acids. The CDR3 region is CASSWVTSSQETQYF. Written as DNA, the CDR3 is TGTGCCAGCAGCTGGGTGACCAGCTCCCAAGAGACCCAGTACTTC.

The sample holds a few counts of this clonotype. The V call is TRBV7-3, the J call TRBJ2-1; 10 nucleotides match TRBD2. CDR1 is SGHTA and CDR2 is FQGTGA in the germline V gene. Trimming cost V 3 bases and J 3 bases; bases outside gene matches: 5. This CDR3 contains 16 residues. Here the CDR3 reads CASSFGTSAGYNEQFF. CDR3 coding DNA: TGTGCCAGCAGCTTCGGGACTAGCGCGGGCTACAATGAGCAGTTCTTC. Full variable domain (remainder filled in from reference TRBV7-3 and TRBJ2-1): GAGVSQTPSNKVTEKGKYVELRCDPISGHTALYWYRQSLGQGPEFLIYFQGTGAADDSGLPNDRFFAVRPEGSVSTLKIQRTERGDSAVYLCASSFGTSAGYNEQFFGPGTRLTVL.

The V gene is TRBV10-3, the J gene TRBJ2-7; 7 bases are a match to TRBD1. Trimming took 1 base from V and 2 from J; bases not matched to a gene: 5. This CDR3 spans 15 amino acids. Germline V gene data show CDR1 as ENHRY and CDR2 as SYGVKD. CDR3 sequence reads: CAISELSGGPYEQYF. The CDR3, as DNA: TGTGCCATCAGTGAGTTGTCAGGGGGTCCCTACGAGCAGTACTTC.

CDR3 sequence: CASSFSSGGETQYF. The CDR3 DNA follows: TGTGCCAGCAGCTTCTCCTCCGGGGGAGAGACCCAGTACTTC. The V and J genes are TRBV7-9 and TRBJ2-5, with a tentative D call TRBD2 (6 bases). This CDR3 spans 14 amino acids. Germline V CDR1 and CDR2: SEHNR, FQNEAQ (reference sequence). Trimming cost V 3 bases and J 4 bases, with 12 bases left between them.

This clonotype was found a few times. At one end the junction does not follow the germline gene, possibly because of a read error. The rearrangement links TRBV7-6 to TRBJ2-7, with 7 bases matching TRBD1. This CDR3 region has 17 residues. Germline assignment: CDR1 SGHVS and CDR2 FNYEAQ. CDR3 protein: CASSLVPGGTGSYDQYF. CDR3 DNA: TGTGCCAGCAGCTTGGTCCCAGGGGGTACCGGCTCCTACGATCAGTACTTC. The full variable domain, rest sourced from reference TRBV7-6 and TRBJ2-7, is GAGVSQSPRYKVTKRGQDVALRCDPISGHVSLYWYRQALGQGPEFLTYFNYEAQQDKSGLPNDRFSAERPEGSISTLTIQRTEQRDSAMYRCASSLVPGGTGSYDQYFGPGTRLTVT.

In this sample, this clonotype turned up once. This chain uses TRBV20-1 with TRBJ1-1, with D hard to call. V was clipped by 1 base and J by 0 bases, with 12 bases between them. Germline values: CDR1 DFQATT, CDR2 SNEGSKA (reference sequence). The CDR3 sequence is 15 residues long. The CDR3 sequence: CSARAVGYMNTEAFF. The CDR3 DNA sequence: TGCAGTGCTAGAGCCGTGGGCTATATGAACACTGAAGCTTTCTTT.

This clonotype showed up just a few times. V usage is TRBV5-1 and J usage is TRBJ1-1; D remains unclear. The CDR3 spans 15 residues. V lost 0 bases to trimming and J lost 1 base, with 10 bases between them. Looked up from germline, CDR1 is SGHRS and CDR2 is YFSETQ. The DNA for the CDR3 is TGCGCCAGCAGCTTGGTAACAGCGCAGAACACTGAAGCTTTCTTT. Translating gives CASSLVTAQNTEAFF.

The J gene is TRBJ2-3, the V gene TRBV4-3; the D gene is possibly TRBD2 (6 bases). The V gene's germline CDR1 is LGHNA and CDR2 YSLEER. Trimming removed 0 bases from V and 2 bases from J, with 24 bases in between. There are 20 residues in the CDR3. CDR3 DNA sequence: TGCGCCAGCAGCCAAGACTTCCTACGGGGGTGGGAGGCTATCACAGATACGCAGTATTTT. It translates to CASSQDFLRGWEAITDTQYF.

This clonotype was seen a few times. The chain uses TRBV6-5 and TRBJ1-1; perhaps TRBD1 as D (5 bases). Germline loops: CDR1 MNHEY, CDR2 SVGAGI. The CDR3 length is 16 residues. V was cut by 8 bases and J by 1 base, with 20 bases left in between. The CDR3 region is CASGAGTLRPNTEAFF. The DNA for the CDR3 is TGTGCCAGCGGGGCCGGGACGCTGAGGCCGAACACTGAAGCTTTCTTT.

CDR3 bases: TGTGCCAGCAGCCCCCGGACAGCCTCCTCCGGGGAGACCCAGTACTTC. Amino acid sequence: CASSPRTASSGETQYF. This chain joins TRBV7-6 and TRBJ2-5, with D maybe TRBD1 (6 bases). From germline, CDR1 is SGHVS and CDR2 FNYEAQ. V was cut by 5 bases and J by 5 bases, with 21 bases left in between. This CDR3 spans 16 amino acids.

The V and J genes are TRBV27 and TRBJ2-7; TRBD2 matches 11 bases. The junction had 12 bases not matched to a gene; V was cut back by 4 bases and J by 4 bases. Germline V CDR1 and CDR2: MNHEY, SMNVEV (reference sequence). The CDR3 is 17 amino acids. The CDR3 nucleotides read TGTGCCAGCAGTTCTAGAGTCCGTAGCGGGAGGGAATACGAGCAGTACTTC. It codes for CASSSRVRSGREYEQYF.

The DNA of the CDR3 is TGTGCCAGCAGCGAGGGCGGGGTAACTGAAGCTTTCTTT. As protein: CASSEGGVTEAFF. The chain has TRBV5-4 and TRBJ1-1; no definite D call. Per germline, CDR1 SGHNT and CDR2 YYREEE (reference sequence). V dropped 4 bases and J dropped 5 bases, with 12 bases sitting between them. The CDR3 contains 13 residues.

Only a few counts were recorded for this clonotype. The rearrangement joins TRBV7-3 to TRBJ2-5; D not certain. Between the trimmed V and J ends, which lost 0 bases and 3 bases, there was a span of 5 bases. Germline-derived CDR1 and CDR2 are SGHTA and FQGTGA. The CDR3 sequence is 13 residues long. In DNA, the CDR3 is TGTGCCAGCAGCTTAACTTGGGAAGAGACCCAGTACTTC. It encodes CASSLTWEETQYF.

This clonotype was observed a handful of times. The chain links TRBV24-1 to TRBJ1-2, with a possible D match to TRBD1 (6 bases). Germline V CDR1 and CDR2: KGHDR, SFDVKD. V dropped 4 bases and J dropped 6 bases, with 11 bases sitting between them. This CDR3 has 13 residues. DNA for the CDR3: TGTGCCACCAGTGAGACCAGGGGCCATGGCTACACCTTC. Protein: CATSETRGHGYTF.

This clonotype was seen more than once but under ten times. The genes are TRBV5-1 and TRBJ2-5; 11 bases fit TRBD1. The CDR3 covers 14 residues. J gave up 5 bases and V 3 bases, and 3 bases lay outside the gene matches. From germline, CDR1 is SGHRS and CDR2 YFSETQ. CDR3 loop: CASSSGQGVETQYF. The CDR3 coding sequence is TGCGCCAGCAGCTCGGGACAGGGGGTCGAGACCCAGTACTTC.

This sequence joins TRBV30 and TRBJ2-5; D uncertain. V was clipped by 1 base and J by 1 base, with 7 bases between them. The germline gives CDR1 GTSNPN, CDR2 SVGIG (reference sequence). The CDR3 spans 13 residues. The CDR3 protein is CAWSAKVQETQYF. The DNA for the CDR3 is TGTGCCTGGAGTGCTAAAGTCCAAGAGACCCAGTACTTC.

The chain combines TRBV6-5 with TRBJ1-3; D is undetermined. V lost 6 bases, J lost 3 bases, and 18 bases lay in between. The CDR3 has 16 amino acids. Germline V gives CDR1 MNHEY, CDR2 SVGAGI. The CDR3 here is CASRKDGRKVGNTIYF. Here the CDR3 DNA reads TGTGCCAGCAGAAAAGACGGCCGAAAGGTTGGAAACACCATATATTTT.

CDR3 in amino acids: CSAGGDRGLSGNQPQHF. The CDR3 nucleotides are TGCAGTGCTGGAGGGGACAGGGGGCTCTCAGGCAATCAGCCCCAGCATTTT. This sequence joins TRBV20-1 and TRBJ1-5; 12 bases match TRBD1. CDR3 size: 17 residues. V lost 5 bases to trimming and J lost 2 bases; unmatched junction nucleotides: 10. The germline V gene has CDR1 DFQATT and CDR2 SNEGSKA (reference sequence).